This record concerns one TCR beta chain sequence. Profiled with immunoSEQ multiplex PCR; TCRdb holds only in-frame clones, not every one. The repertoire consists of about 220,000 clones, with around 87% occurring once and the leading ten covering 3.5%. The CDR3 contains 14 residues. Trimming removed 6 bases from V and 0 bases from J, with 12 bases in between. CDR1 and CDR2 (germline): SGHTA, FQGNSA. The source of the sample is a study of blood T cell repertoires in COVID-19. Sequencing was carried out using PBMCs or T cells enriched from blood (not recorded which). The origin of this receptor is a woman aged 18 to 35 in a cohort exposed to, infected with or recovered from COVID-19 (not recorded which). The chain has TRBV7-2 and TRBJ2-7; no definite D call. The CDR3: CASSLGGTSYEQYF. The CDR3 coding sequence is TGTGCCAGCAGTCTCGGCGGTACCTCCTACGAGCAGTACTTC.